A single sample is the source of the 29 T cell receptor beta chains below, sequenced in a study of T cells in localized non-small cell lung cancer. TCRdb's table, derived via immunoSEQ multiplex PCR, lists solely in-frame clones and lacks some. The table lists tens of thousands of clones, just under 85% of them singletons. Sequenced material: peripheral blood, taken before any cancer treatment. These receptor sequences come from a female donor at least 60 years old with stage I lung adenocarcinoma.

This chain connects TRBV11-3 to TRBJ2-1, with D possibly being TRBD1 or TRBD2 (5 bases each). Trimming removed 5 bases from V and 10 bases from J, with 9 bases in between. This CDR3 comprises 11 residues. Germline values: CDR1 SGHNT, CDR2 YENEEA. The CDR3 nucleotides read TGTGCCAGCAGCCCGGGACGGGAGCAGTTCTTC. Protein sequence: CASSPGREQFF.

The V gene is TRBV5-1, the J gene TRBJ2-3; D is unresolved. CDR3 length equals 14 residues. Trimming took 0 bases from V and 5 from J, leaving 10 bases between them. Germline V lookup: CDR1 SGHRS, CDR2 YFSETQ. CDR3 sequence: CASSLVGERDTQYF. The CDR3 DNA reads TGCGCCAGCAGCTTGGTAGGAGAACGAGATACGCAGTATTTT.

The rearrangement joins TRBV6-4 to TRBJ2-6; no reliable D call. The CDR3 runs to 13 residues. Per germline, CDR1 MRHNA and CDR2 SNTAGT. V lost 5 bases, J lost 1 base, and 3 bases lay in between. CDR3 DNA sequence: TGTGCCAGCAGTATTTCTGGGGCCAACGTCCTGACTTTC. Translating gives CASSISGANVLTF.

This clone was seen only a few times. The chain couples TRBV5-1 to TRBJ1-2; 8 bases are a match to TRBD1. The J segment lost 3 bases and the V segment lost 4 bases, leaving 8 bases of the junction unmatched. This CDR3 contains 15 residues. Germline V gene sequence: CDR1 SGHRS, CDR2 YFSETQ. In DNA, the CDR3 is TGCGCCAGCAGCCAGGCAGGGGGCCCTGACTATGGCTACACCTTC. Protein: CASSQAGGPDYGYTF.

The chain links TRBV9 to TRBJ2-7; D is possibly TRBD2 (5 bases). CDR1 is SGDLS and CDR2 is YYNGEE in the germline V gene. V was shortened by 4 bases and J by 2 bases, with 10 bases between the two germline ends. CDR3 length: 13 amino acids. The CDR3 sequence is CASSRTGTYEQYF. The CDR3 region has the DNA TGTGCCAGCAGCAGGACGGGGACCTACGAGCAGTACTTC.

This rearrangement joins TRBV5-4 to TRBJ1-1, with D possibly TRBD1 on 6 matching bases. V was clipped by 0 bases and J by 0 bases, with 12 bases between them. Germline V lookup: CDR1 SGHNT, CDR2 YYREEE (reference sequence). The CDR3 sequence is 16 residues long. CDR3 nucleotides: TGTGCCAGCAGCTTGGGAGGGGGGCTCATGAACACTGAAGCTTTCTTT. Translating gives CASSLGGGLMNTEAFF. The variable domain in full, with the rest retrieved from reference TRBV5-4 and TRBJ1-1, is ETGVTQSPTHLIKTRGQQVTLRCSSQSGHNTVSWYQQALGQGPQFIFQYYREEENGRGNFPPRFSGLQFPNYSSELNVNALELDDSALYLCASSLGGGLMNTEAFFGQGTRLTVV.

The chain is built from TRBV5-1 and TRBJ1-1, with unresolved D. Trimming stripped 7 bases from V and 6 bases from J, with 16 bases between. The germline gives CDR1 SGHRS, CDR2 YFSETQ. The CDR3 is made up of 13 amino acids. CDR3 DNA: TGCGCCAGCCAAAGGGAGGTTAGGGCTGAAGCTTTCTTT. As protein: CASQREVRAEAFF.

V is TRBV15 and J is TRBJ2-1, with 14 bases lining up with TRBD2. J gave up 0 bases and V 1 base, and 8 bases lay outside the gene matches. Germline V gene lookup returns CDR1 LNHNV and CDR2 YYDKDF (reference sequence). This CDR3 is built from 20 residues. The DNA for the CDR3 is TGTGCCACCAGCAGAGTGGGACTAGCGGGGGTGCGAGGCTCCTACAATGAGCAGTTCTTC. Its protein product is CATSRVGLAGVRGSYNEQFF.

The V call is TRBV27, the J call TRBJ1-4; no reliable D call. V lost 2 bases, J lost 6 bases, and 13 bases lay in between. The CDR3 contains 15 residues. Germline V gene data show CDR1 as MNHEY and CDR2 as SMNVEV (reference sequence). CDR3 sequence reads: CASSLTGRNHEKLFF. The CDR3 DNA is TGTGCCAGCAGTTTAACGGGCAGGAATCATGAAAAACTGTTTTTT.

The chain has TRBV27 and TRBJ1-5, with 8 nucleotides matching TRBD1. There are 18 residues in the CDR3. In germline, CDR1 is MNHEY, CDR2 SMNVEV (reference sequence). The trim removed 6 bases at V and 0 bases at J, leaving 13 bases unmatched. The CDR3 loop reads CASSPRQGPWDSNQPQHF. DNA for the CDR3: TGTGCCAGCAGCCCGCGACAGGGGCCATGGGATAGCAATCAGCCCCAGCATTTT.

The chain couples TRBV7-9 to TRBJ1-6; no firm D call. Looked up from germline, CDR1 is SEHNR and CDR2 is FQNEAQ (reference sequence). The V gene lost 5 bases and the J gene lost 7 bases, with 15 bases spanning the gap. CDR3 length equals 15 residues. The CDR3 DNA reads TGTGCCAGCAGCCTCTATGGTCCCTCGAATTCACCCCTCCACTTT. This gives the protein CASSLYGPSNSPLHF.

V is TRBV10-1 and J is TRBJ2-7, with 9 bases lining up with TRBD2. Germline V gene sequence: CDR1 WNHNN, CDR2 SYGVQD (reference sequence). CDR3 length: 14 amino acids. With V trimmed by 3 bases and J by 6 bases, 6 bases remained unmatched. The CDR3 DNA reads TGCGCCAGCAGTGAAACGCGGGGGGGCCGCGAGCAGTACTTC. Protein sequence: CASSETRGGREQYF.

This clone has only a few counts. The chain employs TRBV9 and TRBJ2-3, with TRBD1 as a possible D gene (6 bases). Germline V gene data show CDR1 as SGDLS and CDR2 as YYNGEE. CDR3 length: 15 amino acids. V gave up 3 bases and J gave up 2 bases, with 13 bases separating them. CDR3 in DNA: TGTGCCAGCAGCGAGGGGGATTGGAACACAGATACGCAGTATTTT. It yields the protein CASSEGDWNTDTQYF.

This sequence joins TRBV2 and TRBJ1-3, with D possibly being TRBD1 (6 bases). The CDR3 is 15 residues long. Looked up from germline, CDR1 is SNHLY and CDR2 is FYNNEI. Trimming left V 6 bases short and J 3 bases short, with 15 bases between. The CDR3 here is CASRVTGYFGNTIYF. As DNA, the CDR3 is TGTGCCAGCAGAGTAACAGGGTACTTTGGAAACACCATATATTTT.

V usage is TRBV7-3 and J usage is TRBJ1-2; D is unclear. Trimming removed 2 bases from V and 1 base from J, with 11 bases in between. CDR1 is SGHTA and CDR2 is FQGTGA in the germline V gene. This CDR3 region has 15 residues. The CDR3 here is CASSLVPELNYGYTF. Here the CDR3 DNA reads TGTGCCAGCAGCTTAGTCCCAGAGCTTAACTATGGCTACACCTTC.

The rearrangement joins TRBV6-6 to TRBJ1-1, with 7 nucleotides matching TRBD1. This CDR3 is 14 amino acids long. V lost 6 bases to trimming and J lost 1 base; unmatched junction nucleotides: 5. CDR1 and CDR2 from the germline V gene are MNHNY and SVGAGI (reference sequence). The CDR3 is CASSQGQTNTEAFF. Here the CDR3 DNA reads TGTGCCAGCAGCCAGGGACAGACGAACACTGAAGCTTTCTTT.

This rearrangement joins TRBV27 to TRBJ2-7, with a possible D match to TRBD1 (6 bases). Trimming removed 6 bases from V and 0 bases from J, with 9 bases in between. This CDR3 region has 13 residues. The germline gives CDR1 MNHEY, CDR2 SMNVEV (reference sequence). The CDR3 DNA follows: TGTGCCAGCAGATGGACAGCCTCCTACGAGCAGTACTTC. It is translated as CASRWTASYEQYF.

This clone was detected many times. This sequence joins TRBV9 and TRBJ1-2, with a weak D call TRBD1 (6 bases). V was shortened by 4 bases and J by 4 bases, with 14 bases between the two germline ends. This CDR3 contains 14 residues. Germline CDR1 reads SGDLS; CDR2 reads YYNGEE. CDR3 amino acids: CASSSPGGLYGYTF. CDR3 bases: TGTGCCAGCAGCTCGCCTGGGGGCCTCTATGGCTACACCTTC. Drawing the rest from reference TRBV9 and TRBJ1-2, the complete variable domain is DSGVTQTPKHLITATGQRVTLRCSPRSGDLSVYWYQQSLDQGLQFLIQYYNGEERAKGNILERFSAQQFPDLHSELNLSSLELGDSALYFCASSSPGGLYGYTFGSGTRLTVV.

V and J are TRBV12-5 and TRBJ1-4; D is uncertain. The CDR3 is made up of 14 amino acids. Germline CDR1 LGHNT, CDR2 FRNRAP. V lost 4 bases and J 3 bases, leaving 9 bases between the germline ends. The CDR3 DNA reads TGTGCTAGTGGTTCGGGTGAACCTAATGAAAAACTGTTTTTT. It encodes CASGSGEPNEKLFF. Looking up the rest from reference TRBV12-5 and TRBJ1-4 gives the full variable domain: DARVTQTPRHKVTEMGQEVTMRCQPILGHNTVFWYRQTMMQGLELLAYFRNRAPLDDSGMPKDRFSAEMPDATLATLKIQPSEPRDSAVYFCASGSGEPNEKLFFGSGTQLSVL.

CDR3 coding DNA: TGCAGTGCTAGGGCCAAAAACATTCAGTACTTC. Its protein is CSARAKNIQYF. The chain couples TRBV20-1 to TRBJ2-4; D is ambiguous. There are 11 residues in the CDR3. V was cut by 3 bases and J by 1 base, with 1 base left in between. From germline, CDR1 is DFQATT and CDR2 SNEGSKA (reference sequence).

This clone was seen more than once but under ten times. The chain is built from TRBV19 and TRBJ2-2; D is perhaps TRBD1 (5 bases). V lost 8 bases and J 0 bases, leaving 13 bases between the germline ends. Germline V CDR1 and CDR2: LNHDA, SQIVND (reference sequence). This CDR3 contains 15 residues. The CDR3 DNA follows: TGTGCCAGTTGCCCTCCAGGGACGAACACCGGGGAGCTGTTTTTT. As protein: CASCPPGTNTGELFF.

The V gene is TRBV7-3, the J gene TRBJ2-2; 7 bases are a match to TRBD2. CDR1 is SGHTA and CDR2 is FQGTGA in the germline V gene. Trimming cost V 3 bases and J 0 bases; bases outside gene matches: 4. The CDR3 spans 16 residues. The CDR3 is CASSFKSGANTGELFF. The CDR3 region has the DNA TGTGCCAGCAGCTTTAAAAGCGGGGCGAACACCGGGGAGCTGTTTTTT.

This chain uses TRBV11-3 with TRBJ2-7, with D uncertain. Germline values: CDR1 SGHNT, CDR2 YENEEA. The V end lost 4 bases, the J end lost 3 bases, and 4 bases lay between the germline ends. This CDR3 is built from 11 residues. The CDR3 loop is CASSSNYEQYF. The CDR3 bases are TGTGCCAGCAGCTCGAACTACGAGCAGTACTTC.

This clone occurred a few times. This chain uses TRBV28 with TRBJ2-1; possibly TRBD2 for D (6 bases). The CDR3 sequence is 14 residues long. The germline gives CDR1 MDHEN, CDR2 SYDVKM. V was trimmed by 10 bases and J by 5 bases, leaving 18 bases between them. CDR3 protein: CATKRGGVNNEQFF. CDR3 DNA sequence: TGTGCCACCAAAAGGGGAGGAGTGAACAATGAGCAGTTCTTC.

The genes are TRBV6-5 and TRBJ2-3; TRBD2 might be the D (5 bases). CDR1 and CDR2 (germline): MNHEY, SVGAGI. The V end lost 2 bases, the J end lost 3 bases, and 12 bases lay between the germline ends. CDR3 size: 15 residues. The CDR3 is CASSYDSRTTDTQYF. In nucleotides, the CDR3 is TGTGCCAGCAGTTACGATAGCAGGACTACAGATACGCAGTATTTT.

The rearrangement joins TRBV2 to TRBJ1-5; unclear D gene. With 2 bases removed from V and 0 bases from J, the gap between germline ends came to 5 bases. The CDR3 covers 14 residues. Germline lookup yields CDR1 SNHLY and CDR2 FYNNEI. The CDR3 nucleotides are TGTGCCAGCAGTGAAAGCGATAGCAATCAGCCCCAGCATTTT. This gives the protein CASSESDSNQPQHF.

This clone has only a few counts. This chain joins TRBV10-2 and TRBJ1-2; 7 bases are shared with TRBD1. V was pared by 1 base and J by 8 bases, with 7 bases of the junction left unmatched. Per germline, CDR1 WSHSY and CDR2 SAAADI. The CDR3 loop spans 14 amino acids. In DNA, the CDR3 is TGCGCCAGCAGTGAGTTAAGACAGGGAGAAGGCTACACCTTC. Amino acid sequence: CASSELRQGEGYTF.

The chain uses TRBV5-1 and TRBJ1-1, with D perhaps TRBD1 (6 bases). V was cut by 4 bases and J by 1 base, with 11 bases left in between. Germline lookup yields CDR1 SGHRS and CDR2 YFSETQ. This CDR3 has 14 residues. CDR3 nucleotide sequence: TGCGCCAGCAGCAAAATACAGGGGAACACTGAAGCTTTCTTT. It codes for CASSKIQGNTEAFF.

The V gene is TRBV19, the J gene TRBJ2-2; D is ambiguous. This CDR3 spans 14 amino acids. Germline V gene data show CDR1 as LNHDA and CDR2 as SQIVND (reference sequence). Trimming stripped 8 bases from V and 6 bases from J, with 16 bases between. CDR3 DNA sequence: TGTGCCAGTTCATCCTCAGGAGTCGCCGGGGAGCTGTTTTTT. Its translation is CASSSSGVAGELFF.